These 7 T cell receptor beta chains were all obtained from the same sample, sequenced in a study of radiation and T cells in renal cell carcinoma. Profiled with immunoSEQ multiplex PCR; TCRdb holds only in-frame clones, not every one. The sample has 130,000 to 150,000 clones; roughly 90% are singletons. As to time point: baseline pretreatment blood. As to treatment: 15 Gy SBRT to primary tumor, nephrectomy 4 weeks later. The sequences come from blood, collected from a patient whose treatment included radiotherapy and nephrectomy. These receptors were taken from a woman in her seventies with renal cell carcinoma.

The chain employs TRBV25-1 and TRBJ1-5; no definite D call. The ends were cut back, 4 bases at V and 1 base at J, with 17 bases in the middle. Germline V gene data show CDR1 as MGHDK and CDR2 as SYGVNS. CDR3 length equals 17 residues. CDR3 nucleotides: TGTGCCAGCAGTGGAATTGGTTCAGGAGTAAGCAATCAGCCCCAGCATTTT. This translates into CASSGIGSGVSNQPQHF.

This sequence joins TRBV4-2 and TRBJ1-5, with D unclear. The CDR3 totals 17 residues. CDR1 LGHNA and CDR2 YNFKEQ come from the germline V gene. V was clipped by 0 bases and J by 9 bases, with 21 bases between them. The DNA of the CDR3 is TGTGCCAGCAGCCAAGAATCCTCTAGGGCCCATTTGGGGCCCCAGCATTTT. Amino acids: CASSQESSRAHLGPQHF.

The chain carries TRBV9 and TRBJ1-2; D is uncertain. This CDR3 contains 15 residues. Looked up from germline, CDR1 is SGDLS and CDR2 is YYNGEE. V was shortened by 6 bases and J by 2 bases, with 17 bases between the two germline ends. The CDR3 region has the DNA TGTGCCAGCACCACGGGCGGGAATCCCAACTATGGCTACACCTTC. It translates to CASTTGGNPNYGYTF.

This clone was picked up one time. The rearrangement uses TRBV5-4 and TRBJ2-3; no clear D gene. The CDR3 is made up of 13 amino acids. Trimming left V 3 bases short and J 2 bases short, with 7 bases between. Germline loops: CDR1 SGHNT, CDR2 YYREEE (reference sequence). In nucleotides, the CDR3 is TGTGCCAGCAGCTCGGGCCTCACAGATACGCAGTATTTT. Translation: CASSSGLTDTQYF.

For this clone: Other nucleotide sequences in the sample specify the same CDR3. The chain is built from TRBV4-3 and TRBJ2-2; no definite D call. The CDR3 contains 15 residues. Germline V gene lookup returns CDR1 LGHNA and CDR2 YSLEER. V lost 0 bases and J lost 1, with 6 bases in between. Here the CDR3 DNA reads TGCGCCAGCAGCCAAGATACTGGGAACACCGGGGAGCTGTTTTTT. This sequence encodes CASSQDTGNTGELFF.

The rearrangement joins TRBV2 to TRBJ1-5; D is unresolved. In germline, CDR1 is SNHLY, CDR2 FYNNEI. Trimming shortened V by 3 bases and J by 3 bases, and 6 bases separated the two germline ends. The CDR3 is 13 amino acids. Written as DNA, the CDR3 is TGTGCCAGCAGTGAGTCAGTCAATCAGCCCCAGCATTTT. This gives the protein CASSESVNQPQHF.

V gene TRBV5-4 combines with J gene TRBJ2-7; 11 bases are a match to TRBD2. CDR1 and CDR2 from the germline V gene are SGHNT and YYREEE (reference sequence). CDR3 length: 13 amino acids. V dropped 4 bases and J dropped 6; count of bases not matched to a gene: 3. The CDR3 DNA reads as TGTGCCAGCAGCCCGGGACTAGCGGTCGAGCAGTACTTC. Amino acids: CASSPGLAVEQYF.